A selection of T cell receptor beta chains follows, all from one sample in a study of blood T cells in healthy people across ages. TCRdb fed the 5' RACE reads into MiXCR, producing one record per CDR3 protein. The table lists roughly 800,000 distinct CDR3 sequences, about 36% of them singletons. Sequenced input: blood. The receptors here all came from a man aged 18-30 years in good health. The CDR3 runs from the conserved cysteine through the conserved F or W. D genes are given only for firm matches. Clone size is given for some rows only: seen once, a few or many times, or a class if the clone is expanded.

clone size	D gene	J gene	V gene	CDR3 DNA	CDR3 protein
.	.	TRBJ1-1	TRBV9	TGTGTCAGCAGCGCTAGGGGACAGAACACTGAAGCTTTCTTT	CVSSARGQNTEAFF
few	.	TRBJ2-4	TRBV21-1	TGTGCCAGCACCACCCTAGCCAAAAACATTCAGTACTTC	CASTTLAKNIQYF
.	.	TRBJ2-3	TRBV2	TGTGCCAGCAGTCCTGACGTCTACACGGGAGATACGCAGTATTTT	CASSPDVYTGDTQYF
many	.	TRBJ2-1	TRBV29-1	TGCAGCGTTGAGACCCTGGGGGGACGCCGGAATGAGCAGTTCTTC	CSVETLGGRRNEQFF
.	.	TRBJ1-1	TRBV4-3	TGCGCCAGCAGTACCGGAATGCGCACTGAAGCTTTCTTT	CASSTGMRTEAFF
.	TRBD1	TRBJ2-3	TRBV9	TGTGCCAGCAGCGTAGTAGGGATCTTCGGGACAGATATGCAGTATTTT	CASSVVGIFGTDMQYF
.	TRBD2	TRBJ2-7	TRBV5-1	TGCGCCAGCAGCCCGACCCCCCTAGCGGGGGGATCCTACGAGCAGTACTTC	CASSPTPLAGGSYEQYF
few	.	TRBJ1-1	TRBV14	TGTGCCAGCAGCCAAGATATAGGTGCAGGGCCCACTGAAGCTTTCTTT	CASSQDIGAGPTEAFF
.	.	TRBJ1-2	TRBV6-6	TGTGCCAGCAATGGGGGGCTACGGGGCTACACCTTC	CASNGGLRGYTF
.	.	TRBJ2-3	TRBV4-1	TGCGCCAGCAGCCAAAGCCGCCCCCAGGGGACAGATACGCAGTATTTT	CASSQSRPQGTDTQYF
.	TRBD1	TRBJ1-1	TRBV14	TGTGCCAGCAGCCAAGGACAGGGGAGGAGAGCTTTCTTT	CASSQGQGRRAFF
.	TRBD1	TRBJ2-2	TRBV9	TGTGCCAGCAGCGAGGGGGCGTCCGGGGAGCTGTTTTTT	CASSEGASGELFF
.	.	TRBJ1-2	TRBV5-1	TGCGCCAGCAGATACGGGGGCGGCGGCTACACCTTC	CASRYGGGGYTF
.	.	TRBJ1-1	TRBV7-9	TGTGCCAGCAGCTTATCACAGGCGGGGAACACTGAAGCTTTCTTT	CASSLSQAGNTEAFF
few	TRBD1	TRBJ2-7	TRBV4-3	TGCGCCAGCAGCCAAGGGACAGGGGGCACCTACGAGCAGTACTTC	CASSQGTGGTYEQYF
.	TRBD1	TRBJ1-2	TRBV18	TGTGCCAGCTCACCGCGACAGGGGAGAGACTATGGCTACACCTTC	CASSPRQGRDYGYTF
.	.	TRBJ1-2	TRBV4-2	TGTGCCAGCAGCCAAGATCGCTCACCCAGGGGCTACACCTTC	CASSQDRSPRGYTF
many	.	TRBJ2-5	TRBV10-3	TGTGCCATCAGTCCAGGGGAAGAAGAGACCCAGTACTTC	CAISPGEEETQYF